This is a list of T cell receptor beta chains from one sample in a study of CD8 T cells in ankylosing spondylitis. TCRdb re-derived calls from the 5' RACE reads in MiXCR, one entry per CDR3 protein. Among over 150,000 distinct CDR3 sequences, 9.5% to 15% were seen once, and the ten largest hold approximately 15%. The sample comprised blood, either unsorted or a sorted T cell fraction (not recorded which). These TCRs come from a male donor with ankylosing spondylitis or in good health (not recorded which). CDR3s include the opening cysteine and the closing phenylalanine or tryptophan. A D gene is named only where the DNA matches it firmly. Expanded clones get a size class; other rows say once, few or many, or leave the size out.

TRBD2 TRBJ2-3 few TRBV6-4 CASSDGEGSTDTQYF TGTGCCAGCAGTGACGGGGAGGGCAGCACAGATACGCAGTATTTT
NA TRBJ2-5 NA TRBV4-1 CASSQVRGIQETQYF TGCGCCAGCAGCCAAGTTAGGGGGATACAAGAGACCCAGTACTTC
NA TRBJ1-4 few TRBV5-6 CASSLINEKLFF TGTGCCAGCAGCTTGATTAATGAAAAACTGTTTTTT
NA TRBJ1-1 NA TRBV10-2 CASSGGLIMNTEAFF TGCGCCAGCAGTGGTGGGCTAATCATGAACACTGAAGCTTTCTTT
NA TRBJ2-7 NA TRBV20-1 CSASPRDFSYEQYF TGCAGTGCTAGCCCCCGGGACTTCTCCTACGAGCAGTACTTC
NA TRBJ1-1 NA TRBV5-1 CASSLAQRGTEAFF TGCGCCAGCAGCCTGGCCCAGAGGGGTACTGAAGCTTTCTTT
TRBD2 TRBJ2-3 few TRBV12-5 CASGLAETSGGSTDTQYF TGTGCTAGTGGTTTGGCCGAAACTAGCGGAGGATCCACAGATACGCAGTATTTT
TRBD2 TRBJ2-7 few TRBV11-2 CASSGGLVSEQYF TGTGCCAGCAGTGGGGGACTAGTCTCCGAGCAGTACTTC
NA TRBJ2-7 NA TRBV19 CASSPFPMGYEQYF TGTGCCAGTAGTCCCTTCCCGATGGGCTACGAGCAGTACTTC
TRBD1 TRBJ1-5 many TRBV7-8 CASSLQGNQPQHF TGTGCCAGCAGTCTACAGGGGAATCAGCCCCAGCATTTT
NA TRBJ2-6 few TRBV9 CASGLTVSGANVLTF TGTGCCAGTGGCTTGACTGTCTCTGGGGCCAACGTCCTGACTTTC
NA TRBJ1-1 many TRBV5-1 CASSLKSILNTEAFF TGCGCCAGCAGCTTGAAATCTATCCTGAACACTGAAGCTTTCTTT
TRBD2 TRBJ2-7 NA TRBV20-1 CSASIPGYGGAGDEQYF TGCAGTGCTAGTATACCGGGTTACGGGGGGGCCGGCGACGAGCAGTACTTC
NA TRBJ1-1 few TRBV19 CASSSGFVTEAFF TGTGCCAGTAGTTCAGGGTTTGTCACTGAAGCTTTCTTT
NA TRBJ1-1 many TRBV12-3/TRBV12-4 CASSFDPNTEAFF TGTGCCAGCAGTTTCGACCCGAACACTGAAGCTTTCTTT
NA TRBJ2-2 NA TRBV27 CASSLVGAPGELFF TGTGCCAGCTCCCTGGTGGGGGCGCCCGGGGAGCTGTTTTTT
TRBD2 TRBJ2-3 many TRBV12-3/TRBV12-4 CASTLIAGDTQYF TGTGCCAGCACCCTAATAGCGGGAGATACGCAGTATTTT
TRBD2 TRBJ2-2 NA TRBV6-5 CASSYERDEELFF TGTGCCAGCAGTTACGAGCGGGATGAGGAGCTGTTTTTT
NA TRBJ2-3 NA TRBV12-5 CASGWRWVWESDTQYF TGTGCTAGTGGTTGGAGATGGGTTTGGGAGTCAGATACGCAGTATTTT
TRBD2 TRBJ2-1 few TRBV7-8 CASSPTGGAGDDEQFF TGTGCCAGCAGCCCTACGGGGGGAGCGGGAGACGATGAGCAGTTCTTC
NA TRBJ2-3 many TRBV2 CASRGETITHTQYF TGTGCCAGCAGGGGTGAGACTATCACCCATACGCAGTATTTT
NA TRBJ2-5 NA TRBV5-1 CASSLRDTSLWGETQYF TGCGCCAGCAGCCTCCGGGACACCTCCCTTTGGGGAGAGACCCAGTACTTC
NA TRBJ2-3 few TRBV27 CASSSALTDTQYF TGTGCCAGCAGTTCCGCCCTCACAGATACGCAGTATTTT
NA TRBJ2-2 NA TRBV5-1 CASRPGVDTGELFF TGCGCCAGCAGGCCCGGGGTAGACACCGGGGAGCTGTTTTTT
TRBD1 TRBJ1-5 NA TRBV6-1 CASRQQGSNQPQHF TGTGCCAGCAGGCAACAGGGGTCCAATCAGCCCCAGCATTTT
NA TRBJ2-3 few TRBV7-9 CASSLKGPSTDTQYF TGTGCCAGCAGCTTAAAGGGCCCAAGCACAGATACGCAGTATTTT
NA TRBJ1-1 NA TRBV9 CASSVEANTEAFF TGTGCCAGCAGCGTCGAAGCGAACACTGAAGCTTTCTTT
NA TRBJ2-2 few TRBV20-1 CSATTDLHTGELFF TGCAGTGCTACCACGGACCTCCACACCGGGGAGCTGTTTTTT
NA TRBJ2-3 NA TRBV20-1 CSARARSTDTQYF TGCAGTGCTAGAGCCCGTTCGACAGATACGCAGTATTTT
NA TRBJ2-3 NA TRBV11-3 CASSFDGSDTQYF TGTGCCAGCAGCTTTGACGGGTCCGATACGCAGTATTTT
TRBD1 TRBJ2-2 NA TRBV6-5 CASSYTSTGVWNTGELFF TGTGCCAGCAGTTACACCAGCACAGGGGTCTGGAACACCGGGGAGCTGTTTTTT
TRBD1 TRBJ2-3 few TRBV4-1 CASSQGTGSWSDTQYF TGCGCCAGCAGCCAAGGGACAGGGTCTTGGTCAGATACGCAGTATTTT
TRBD2 TRBJ2-1 few TRBV20-1 CSAVGLAGDSYEQFF TGCAGTGCCGTCGGACTAGCGGGAGACTCCTATGAGCAGTTCTTC
NA TRBJ2-3 many TRBV5-6 CASSRGATRGRDTQYF TGTGCCAGCAGCCGGGGGGCGACTAGGGGGAGAGATACGCAGTATTTT
NA TRBJ2-2 NA TRBV24-1 CATSAAYTGELFF TGTGCCACCAGTGCTGCGTACACCGGGGAGCTGTTTTTT
TRBD2 TRBJ2-5 few TRBV20-1 CSASLGLGGETQYF TGCAGTGCTAGCCTCGGACTAGGCGGGGAGACCCAGTACTTC
TRBD2 TRBJ2-1 few TRBV15 CATSRGISGGEEFF TGTGCCACCAGCAGAGGGATTAGCGGGGGAGAGGAGTTCTTC
NA TRBJ2-1 many TRBV29-1 CSVVPPPHNEQFF TGCAGCGTTGTTCCCCCACCTCACAATGAGCAGTTCTTC
TRBD2 TRBJ2-1 NA TRBV5-6 CASSHGGGYDNEQFF TGTGCCAGCAGCCACGGGGGGGGGTACGACAATGAGCAGTTCTTC
TRBD2 TRBJ2-1 NA TRBV10-2 CASRGLAAYNEQFF TGCGCCAGCAGAGGACTAGCGGCCTACAATGAGCAGTTCTTC
NA TRBJ2-3 few TRBV5-6 CASSFFGPRGADTQYF TGTGCCAGCAGCTTTTTTGGCCCTCGTGGTGCAGATACGCAGTATTTT
TRBD2 TRBJ2-2 few TRBV9 CASSAWGLAGAHNTGELFF TGTGCCAGCAGCGCCTGGGGACTAGCGGGTGCCCACAACACCGGGGAGCTGTTTTTT
NA TRBJ1-5 NA TRBV7-9 CASSIGSNQPQHF TGTGCCAGCTCTATCGGTAGCAATCAGCCCCAGCATTTT